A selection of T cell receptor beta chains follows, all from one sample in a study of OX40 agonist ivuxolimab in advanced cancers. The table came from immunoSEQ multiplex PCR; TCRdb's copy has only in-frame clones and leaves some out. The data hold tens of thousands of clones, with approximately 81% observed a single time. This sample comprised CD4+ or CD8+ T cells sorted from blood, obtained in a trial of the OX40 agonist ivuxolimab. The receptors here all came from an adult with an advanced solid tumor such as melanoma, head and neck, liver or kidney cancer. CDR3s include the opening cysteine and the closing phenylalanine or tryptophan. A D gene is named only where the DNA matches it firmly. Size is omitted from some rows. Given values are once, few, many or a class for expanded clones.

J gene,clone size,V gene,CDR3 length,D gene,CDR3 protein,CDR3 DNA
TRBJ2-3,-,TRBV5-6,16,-,CASSWGKGPSTDTQYF,TGTGCCAGCAGCTGGGGCAAGGGGCCTAGCACAGATACGCAGTATTTT
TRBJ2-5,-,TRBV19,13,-,CASSIYVRETQYF,TGTGCCAGTAGTATCTACGTCCGGGAGACCCAGTACTTC
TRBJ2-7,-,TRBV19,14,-,CASSISPGSSEQYF,TGTGCCAGTAGTATATCCCCCGGAAGTTCCGAGCAGTACTTC
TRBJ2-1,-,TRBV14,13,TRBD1,CASKGQGANEQFF,TGTGCCAGCAAAGGACAGGGGGCAAATGAGCAGTTCTTC
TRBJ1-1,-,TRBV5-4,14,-,CASRSRGTNTEAFF,TGTGCCAGCAGGAGCAGGGGTACGAACACTGAAGCTTTCTTT
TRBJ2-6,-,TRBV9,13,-,CASSVGGANVLTF,TGTGCCAGCAGCGTAGGTGGGGCCAACGTCCTGACTTTC
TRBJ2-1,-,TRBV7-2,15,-,CASSTPGEHYNEQFF,TGTGCCAGCAGCACTCCCGGGGAACACTACAATGAGCAGTTCTTC
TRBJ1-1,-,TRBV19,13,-,CASSSILGTEAFF,TGTGCCAGTAGTTCGATCTTGGGAACTGAAGCTTTCTTT
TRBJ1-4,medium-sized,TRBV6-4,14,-,CASSAGTTNEKLFF,TGTGCCAGCAGCGCAGGGACAACTAATGAAAAACTGTTTTTT
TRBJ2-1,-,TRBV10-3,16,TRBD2,CAIMGSGVGSYNEQFF,TGTGCCATCATGGGGAGCGGGGTTGGATCCTACAATGAGCAGTTCTTC
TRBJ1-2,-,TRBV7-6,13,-,CASKSRKTYGYTF,TGTGCCAGCAAATCTCGAAAGACCTATGGCTACACCTTC
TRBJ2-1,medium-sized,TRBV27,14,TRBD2,CASDRLAEYNEQFF,TGTGCCAGCGACAGACTAGCGGAGTACAATGAGCAGTTCTTC
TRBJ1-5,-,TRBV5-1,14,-,CASSLDLGGQPQHF,TGCGCCAGCAGCCTGGACCTGGGGGGACAGCCCCAGCATTTT
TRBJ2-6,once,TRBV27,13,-,CASRVSGANVLTF,TGTGCCAGCAGAGTCTCTGGGGCCAACGTCCTGACTTTC
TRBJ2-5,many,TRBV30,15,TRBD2,CAWSVRRGGQETQYF,TGTGCCTGGAGTGTACGGCGGGGGGGGCAAGAGACCCAGTACTTC
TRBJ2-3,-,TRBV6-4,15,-,CASSDTRRRTDTQYF,TGTGCCAGCAGTGACACTCGCCGTCGCACAGATACGCAGTATTTT
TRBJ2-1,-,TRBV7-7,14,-,CASSLGPVAGEQFF,TGTGCCAGCAGCTTAGGCCCGGTTGCAGGGGAGCAGTTCTTC
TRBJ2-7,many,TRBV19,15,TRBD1,CASSMGQGSTYEQYF,TGTGCCAGTAGTATGGGACAGGGCAGCACCTACGAGCAGTACTTC
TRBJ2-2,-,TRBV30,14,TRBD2,CAWRVAGVAGELFF,TGTGCCTGGAGGGTGGCGGGGGTAGCCGGGGAGCTGTTTTTT
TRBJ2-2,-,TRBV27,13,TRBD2,CASSFGLAGELFF,TGTGCCAGCAGTTTCGGACTAGCCGGGGAGCTGTTTTTT
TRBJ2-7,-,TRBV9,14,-,CASSSGSGGYEQYF,TGTGCCAGCAGCTCAGGGTCAGGAGGCTACGAGCAGTACTTC
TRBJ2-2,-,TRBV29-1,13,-,CSVTTGKSGELFF,TGCAGCGTTACAACAGGGAAATCCGGGGAGCTGTTTTTT
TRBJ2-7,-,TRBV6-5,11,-,CASSFNYEQYF,TGTGCCAGCAGTTTCAACTACGAGCAGTACTTC
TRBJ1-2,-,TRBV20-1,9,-,CSAVYGYTF,TGCAGTGCTGTCTATGGCTACACCTTC
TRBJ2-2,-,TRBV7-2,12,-,CASSFRTGELFF,TGTGCCAGCAGCTTCCGGACCGGGGAGCTGTTTTTT
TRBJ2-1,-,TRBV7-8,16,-,CASSLIAGSSYNEQFF,TGTGCCAGCAGCTTAATAGCCGGTAGCTCCTACAATGAGCAGTTCTTC
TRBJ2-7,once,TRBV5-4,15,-,CASSLRPSTAYEQYF,TGTGCCAGCAGCTTGCGCCCGTCGACAGCCTACGAGCAGTACTTC
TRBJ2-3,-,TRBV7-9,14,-,CASSSIEGTDTQYF,TGTGCCAGCAGCTCCATCGAGGGCACAGATACGCAGTATTTT
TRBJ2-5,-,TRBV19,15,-,CASSSVEGLGETQYF,TGTGCCAGTAGTAGTGTGGAGGGTTTGGGGGAGACCCAGTACTTC
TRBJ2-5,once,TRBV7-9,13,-,CASSWEGKETQYF,TGTGCCAGCAGCTGGGAAGGGAAAGAGACCCAGTACTTC
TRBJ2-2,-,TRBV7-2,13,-,CATLPANTGELFF,TGTGCCACTCTCCCAGCGAACACCGGGGAGCTGTTTTTT
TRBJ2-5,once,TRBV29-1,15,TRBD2,CSVLTPGGVGETQYF,TGCAGCGTCCTAACCCCGGGAGGGGTGGGGGAGACCCAGTACTTC
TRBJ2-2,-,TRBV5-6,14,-,CASSLVGAAGELFF,TGTGCCAGCAGCTTGGTAGGGGCGGCCGGGGAGCTGTTTTTT
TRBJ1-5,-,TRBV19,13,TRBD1,CASGRGINQPQHF,TGTGCCAGCGGCAGGGGGATAAATCAGCCCCAGCATTTT
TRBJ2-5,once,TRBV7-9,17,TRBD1,CASSPWDRGRSQETQYF,TGTGCCAGCAGCCCTTGGGACAGGGGGCGCTCCCAAGAGACCCAGTACTTC
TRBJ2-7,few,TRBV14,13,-,CASSPSGVSEQYF,TGTGCCAGCAGCCCATCAGGGGTTAGCGAGCAGTACTTC
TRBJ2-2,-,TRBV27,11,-,CASSFSGELFF,TGTGCCAGCAGTTTCTCCGGGGAGCTGTTTTTT
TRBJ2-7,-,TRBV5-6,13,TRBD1,CASSPGTGGEQYF,TGTGCCAGCAGCCCAGGGACAGGGGGCGAGCAGTACTTC
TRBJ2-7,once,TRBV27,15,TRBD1,CASSDRGSSLLEQYF,TGTGCCAGCAGTGACAGGGGGTCGTCTCTGCTCGAGCAGTACTTC
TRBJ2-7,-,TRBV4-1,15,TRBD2,CASSPLAGRSYEQYF,TGCGCCAGCAGCCCTCTAGCGGGCCGCTCCTACGAGCAGTACTTC
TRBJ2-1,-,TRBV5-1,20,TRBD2,CASSFHTTSGRPSSYNEQFF,TGCGCCAGCAGCTTCCATACAACTAGCGGGAGGCCCAGCTCCTACAATGAGCAGTTCTTC
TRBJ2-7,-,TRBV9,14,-,CASSVGATSYEQYF,TGTGCCAGCAGCGTAGGTGCAACATCCTACGAGCAGTACTTC
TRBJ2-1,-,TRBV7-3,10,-,CASAGNEQFF,TGTGCCAGCGCAGGCAATGAGCAGTTCTTC
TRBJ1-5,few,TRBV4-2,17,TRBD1,CASSQTSGTGGSQPQHF,TGTGCCAGCAGCCAAACTTCCGGGACAGGGGGCAGTCAGCCCCAGCATTTT
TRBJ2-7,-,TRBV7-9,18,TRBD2,CASSSRDTGLAGGYEQYF,TGTGCCAGCAGCTCCCGGGACACGGGACTAGCGGGAGGCTACGAGCAGTACTTC
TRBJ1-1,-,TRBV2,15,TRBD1,CASSQSGGGVTEAFF,TGTGCCAGCAGTCAGTCAGGGGGGGGCGTCACTGAAGCTTTCTTT
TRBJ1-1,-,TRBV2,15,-,CASVGQGAMNTEAFF,TGTGCCAGCGTGGGACAAGGGGCAATGAACACTGAAGCTTTCTTT